The 15 T cell receptor beta chains reported below all come from one sample, sequenced in a study of T cell responses to AZD1222 COVID-19 vaccine. Profiling relied on immunoSEQ multiplex PCR, and the TCRdb table lists in-frame clones only, not all of them. In the table there are 150,000 or so clones, roughly nine tenths of which are singletons. The sequencing used peripheral blood, collected 28 days after the second AZD1222 dose. The receptors here all came from an adult who received the AZD1222 COVID-19 vaccine.

This chain connects TRBV7-2 to TRBJ2-5; no firm D call. The CDR3 totals 17 residues. The V gene lost 5 bases and the J gene lost 2 bases, with 21 bases spanning the gap. CDR1 is SGHTA, CDR2 FQGNSA, per germline. Here the CDR3 DNA reads TGTGCCAGCAGCCTTAATCCGGGTCCAAGAATACAAGAGACCCAGTACTTC. Protein sequence: CASSLNPGPRIQETQYF.

The J gene is TRBJ2-1, the V gene TRBV5-6; D may correspond to TRBD1 or TRBD2 (5 bases each). Trimming stripped 2 bases from V and 6 bases from J, with 12 bases between. The CDR3 length is 14 residues. Germline loops: CDR1 SGHDT, CDR2 YYEEEE. This CDR3 reads CASSFIIGGNEQFF. The CDR3 bases are TGTGCCAGCAGCTTCATAATTGGGGGCAATGAGCAGTTCTTC.

The chain carries TRBV2 and TRBJ2-1; 7 bases agree with TRBD2. Trimming took 9 bases from V and 5 from J; bases not matched to a gene: 7. The CDR3 is 13 residues long. Germline V gene lookup returns CDR1 SNHLY and CDR2 FYNNEI. The CDR3 reads CARGSGPNNEQFF. DNA for the CDR3: TGTGCCAGGGGTAGCGGGCCCAACAATGAGCAGTTCTTC.

This chain connects TRBV27 to TRBJ2-7; 8 bases map to TRBD1. With V trimmed by 6 bases and J by 6 bases, 10 bases remained unmatched. This CDR3 comprises 14 residues. The germline CDR1 and CDR2 sequences are MNHEY and SMNVEV (reference sequence). CDR3 sequence (DNA): TGTGCCAGCAGCCGGGACAGGTTCCCCGGCGAGCAGTACTTC. This gives the protein CASSRDRFPGEQYF.

This clone was detected only a few times. The genes are TRBV5-5 and TRBJ1-5; 8 bases align to TRBD1. V lost 1 base to trimming and J lost 4 bases; unmatched junction nucleotides: 16. Per germline, CDR1 SGHKS and CDR2 YYEKEE (reference sequence). The CDR3 is 19 residues long. For the CDR3, the DNA is TGTGCCAGCAGCTTGAAGGTGGGACAGGCCAAAAGACCAAATCAGCCCCAGCATTTT. It is translated as CASSLKVGQAKRPNQPQHF.

This CDR3 is CASSPYLAGGTDTQYF. The CDR3 coding sequence is TGTGCCAGCAGCCCCTATCTAGCGGGAGGGACAGATACGCAGTATTTT. The chain combines TRBV27 with TRBJ2-3; 12 bases map to TRBD2. This CDR3 is 16 amino acids long. V shed 6 bases, J shed 3 bases, and the junction held 7 bases outside the gene matches. CDR1 is MNHEY and CDR2 is SMNVEV in the germline V gene (reference sequence).

The chain joins TRBV2 to TRBJ2-1; D not resolved. The V gene's germline CDR1 is SNHLY and CDR2 FYNNEI. The CDR3 has 16 residues. Trimming took 6 bases from V and 0 from J, leaving 15 bases between them. The DNA for the CDR3 is TGTGCCAGCAGGGACCGGCAAACCCCCTCCTACAATGAGCAGTTCTTC. Translated: CASRDRQTPSYNEQFF.

The J gene is TRBJ2-3, the V gene TRBV29-1; no firm D call. The germline V gene has CDR1 SQVTM and CDR2 ANQGSEA. This CDR3 has 13 amino acids. Trimming removed 8 bases from V and 3 bases from J, with 15 bases in between. The CDR3 protein is CSSRLSATDTQYF. The CDR3 nucleotides are TGCAGCTCTCGCCTTAGTGCGACAGATACGCAGTATTTT.

As to this clone: An end of the junction does not agree with germline; a read error may underlie this. This sequence joins TRBV13 and TRBJ2-7; the D gene is possibly TRBD1 (5 bases). Germline assignment: CDR1 PRHDT and CDR2 FYEKMQ (reference sequence). The CDR3 has 15 residues. The CDR3 spells CASSQDGRTSSEQYF. The CDR3, as DNA: TGTGCCAGCAGCCAAGATGGCAGGACATCCTCCGAGCAGTACTTC.

The chain links TRBV15 to TRBJ1-2, with D tentatively TRBD1 (5 bases). Trimming pared 3 bases from V and 7 bases from J, leaving 15 bases between. Looked up from germline, CDR1 is LNHNV and CDR2 is YYDKDF (reference sequence). The CDR3 has 14 amino acids. The DNA of the CDR3 is TGTGCCACCAGCAGGGGGGGGACTCGAGGTGGCTACACCTTC. Encoded protein: CATSRGGTRGGYTF.

The chain is built from TRBV27 and TRBJ1-2, with D possibly being TRBD1 (6 bases). Per the germline V gene, CDR1 is MNHEY and CDR2 is SMNVEV (reference sequence). V lost 5 bases, J lost 0 bases, and 10 bases lay in between. The CDR3 covers 14 residues. The CDR3 DNA follows: TGTGCCAGCAGTGGCAGGGGATCTAACTATGGCTACACCTTC. It translates to CASSGRGSNYGYTF.

This chain connects TRBV19 to TRBJ2-6; perhaps D is TRBD1 or TRBD2 (6 bases each). The CDR3 has 17 amino acids. The V gene's germline CDR1 is LNHDA and CDR2 SQIVND (reference sequence). V lost 7 bases to trimming and J lost 4 bases, with 20 bases between them. The CDR3 region is CASIDWGAATGANVLTF. The CDR3, as DNA: TGTGCCAGTATAGATTGGGGGGCGGCTACCGGGGCCAACGTCCTGACTTTC.

The chain is built from TRBV19 and TRBJ1-4; a possible D gene is TRBD1 (5 bases). The germline V gene encodes CDR1 LNHDA and CDR2 SQIVND (reference sequence). V lost 6 bases, J lost 6 bases, and 11 bases lay in between. This CDR3 has 13 amino acids. DNA for the CDR3: TGTGCCAGTAGCCTGGACAAACATGAAAAACTGTTTTTT. It is translated as CASSLDKHEKLFF.

This clone was counted a few times. The chain carries TRBV9 and TRBJ2-1; 14 bases fit TRBD2. V lost 6 bases to trimming and J lost 8 bases; unmatched junction nucleotides: 4. The germline V gene has CDR1 SGDLS and CDR2 YYNGEE. This CDR3 is built from 14 residues. The CDR3 region is CASKGTSGSHEQFF. The DNA of the CDR3 is TGTGCCAGCAAAGGGACTAGCGGGAGTCATGAGCAGTTCTTC. Based on the CDR3 plus reference TRBV9 and TRBJ2-1, the full variable domain is DSGVTQTPKHLITATGQRVTLRCSPRSGDLSVYWYQQSLDQGLQFLIQYYNGEERAKGNILERFSAQQFPDLHSELNLSSLELGDSALYFCASKGTSGSHEQFFGPGTRLTVL.

This chain uses TRBV6-4 with TRBJ1-4, with no clear D. This CDR3 is 14 amino acids long. The germline CDR1 and CDR2 sequences are MRHNA and SNTAGT. Trimming cost V 6 bases and J 0 bases, with 8 bases left between them. The CDR3 region is CASSQDATNEKLFF. CDR3 bases: TGTGCCAGCAGCCAAGATGCAACTAATGAAAAACTGTTTTTT.